The 32 T cell receptor beta chains listed next were all sequenced from one sample in a study of T cell responses to AZD1222 COVID-19 vaccine. The protocol was immunoSEQ multiplex PCR, while the TCRdb copy is restricted to in-frame clones and leaves out a portion. Among some 120,000 clones listed, around 89% were seen once. This material consisted of peripheral blood, taken 28 days after the second AZD1222 dose. The origin of the receptors is an adult who received the AZD1222 COVID-19 vaccine.

This rearrangement joins TRBV5-1 to TRBJ2-3; 8 bases line up with TRBD2. This CDR3 contains 15 residues. The germline V gene encodes CDR1 SGHRS and CDR2 YFSETQ. Germline trimming cut 0 bases from V and 1 base from J; bases unmatched to any gene: 1. CDR3 loop: CASSLASGRTDTQYF. The CDR3 coding sequence is TGCGCCAGCAGCTTGGCTAGCGGGCGCACAGATACGCAGTATTTT.

The chain is built from TRBV2 and TRBJ1-5, with 10 bases lining up with TRBD1. There are 15 residues in the CDR3. V was clipped by 8 bases and J by 2 bases; unmatched bases: 6. The germline V gene encodes CDR1 SNHLY and CDR2 FYNNEI. The CDR3 region is CASGRQGAGNQPQHF. The CDR3 coding sequence is TGTGCCAGCGGTCGACAGGGGGCAGGCAATCAGCCCCAGCATTTT.

V and J are TRBV5-3 and TRBJ1-2, with D maybe TRBD1 (5 bases). TRBV5-3 is placed among ORFs of uncertain function. CDR3 length equals 11 residues. The V end was cut by 1 base, the J end by 7 bases, with 5 bases between. The CDR3 sequence is CARSLRGGYTF. The CDR3 coding sequence is TGTGCCAGAAGCTTGAGGGGTGGCTACACCTTC.

V and J are TRBV6-6 and TRBJ1-1; no clear D gene. The V and J ends lost 0 bases and 6 bases respectively, with 17 bases between them. Germline assignment: CDR1 MNHNY and CDR2 SVGAGI (reference sequence). This CDR3 region has 16 residues. The CDR3, as DNA: TGTGCCAGCAGTTACTCCCCGGGAGGCCCTAATGCTGAAGCTTTCTTT. Protein: CASSYSPGGPNAEAFF.

The chain is built from TRBV3-1 (or the pseudogene TRBV3-2) and TRBJ1-2, with TRBD1 as a possible D gene (6 bases). The ends were cut back, 1 base at V and 0 bases at J, with 12 bases in the middle. CDR3 length: 16 residues. In germline, CDR1 is LGHDT, CDR2 YNNKEL (reference sequence). CDR3 nucleotides: TGTGCCAGCAGCCAAGCCAACCCAGGGGCTAACTATGGCTACACCTTC. This codes for CASSQANPGANYGYTF.

The CDR3 spells CASRERGSTDTQYF. As DNA, the CDR3 is TGTGCCAGCAGGGAGCGGGGGAGCACAGATACGCAGTATTTT. This rearrangement joins TRBV2 to TRBJ2-3; 8 bases are shared with TRBD2. Per the germline V gene, CDR1 is SNHLY and CDR2 is FYNNEI. The CDR3 consists of 14 residues. J lost 0 bases, V lost 6 bases, and 2 bases had no gene match.

The chain links TRBV5-3 to TRBJ1-5; D remains ambiguous. TRBV5-3 is reported as an ORF; its role is uncertain. The CDR3 has 14 amino acids. V lost 3 bases and J 7 bases, leaving 14 bases between the germline ends. The CDR3 region has the DNA TGTGCCAGAAGCTCTAGCACCCTAACACAGCCCCAGCATTTT. Its protein is CARSSSTLTQPQHF.

This chain links TRBV11-2 with TRBJ1-2, with D unresolved. CDR1 and CDR2 (germline): SGHAT, FQNNGV. The CDR3 is 15 residues long. Trimming shortened V by 1 base and J by 3 bases, and 12 bases separated the two germline ends. In DNA, the CDR3 is TGTGCCAGCAGCTTAGTCGGGCAGACCCACTATGGCTACACCTTC. This encodes CASSLVGQTHYGYTF.

The chain employs TRBV5-1 and TRBJ1-4; tentatively, D is TRBD1 (6 bases). V was pared by 3 bases and J by 4 bases, with 16 bases between. The germline V gene has CDR1 SGHRS and CDR2 YFSETQ. This CDR3 contains 16 residues. This CDR3 reads CASSWVGGPGNEKLFF. DNA of the CDR3: TGCGCCAGCAGCTGGGTAGGGGGACCTGGTAATGAAAAACTGTTTTTT.

The chain carries TRBV12-5 and TRBJ2-1; 8 bases match TRBD1. The germline CDR1 and CDR2 sequences are LGHNT and FRNRAP. The CDR3 sequence is 19 residues long. The V segment lost 2 bases and the J segment 6 bases; nucleotides outside the gene matches: 18. The CDR3 spells CASGLTHRGAGGGGNEQFF. The CDR3 coding sequence is TGTGCTAGTGGTTTGACCCACCGAGGGGCAGGGGGCGGAGGCAATGAGCAGTTCTTC. Supplemented by reference TRBV12-5 and TRBJ2-1, the full variable domain reads DARVTQTPRHKVTEMGQEVTMRCQPILGHNTVFWYRQTMMQGLELLAYFRNRAPLDDSGMPKDRFSAEMPDATLATLKIQPSEPRDSAVYFCASGLTHRGAGGGGNEQFFGPGTRLTVL.

The J gene is TRBJ2-7, the V gene TRBV6-5, with TRBD2 matching over 11 bases. Trimming took 8 bases from V and 2 from J; bases not matched to a gene: 8. The CDR3 runs 15 residues. Germline CDR1 MNHEY, CDR2 SVGAGI. CDR3 loop: CASRTRLAGTYEQYF. CDR3 DNA sequence: TGTGCCAGCCGAACAAGACTAGCGGGGACCTACGAGCAGTACTTC.

The chain recombines TRBV6-1 with TRBJ2-2; D gene uncertain. Trimming removed 3 bases at V and 13 bases at J, with 21 bases between. The CDR3 loop spans 15 amino acids. CDR1 MNHNS and CDR2 SASEGT come from the germline V gene. CDR3 DNA: TGTGCCAGCAGTGACGGCCTTGACACACCGGTCGTGCTGTTTTTT. The encoded protein is CASSDGLDTPVVLFF.

This clone was counted once. CDR3 residues: CASSIDGWSNEAFF. The CDR3 DNA reads as TGTGCCAGTAGTATAGATGGGTGGTCAAATGAAGCTTTCTTT. The V call is TRBV19, the J call TRBJ1-1; D gene ambiguous. Germline CDR1 LNHDA, CDR2 SQIVND (reference sequence). Trimming pared 0 bases from V and 7 bases from J, leaving 12 bases between. This CDR3 has 14 amino acids.

This clone has only one observation. The chain carries TRBV2 and TRBJ1-1, with no clear D. Germline lookup yields CDR1 SNHLY and CDR2 FYNNEI. The V end was cut by 5 bases, the J end by 1 base, with 8 bases between. CDR3 length: 13 residues. The CDR3 here is CASSYTANTEAFF. The DNA of the CDR3 is TGTGCCAGCAGTTATACAGCGAACACTGAAGCTTTCTTT.

The chain is built from TRBV24-1 and TRBJ2-3, with D unresolved. The CDR3 is 16 residues long. With 7 bases removed from V and 0 bases from J, the gap between germline ends came to 16 bases. Germline loops: CDR1 KGHDR, CDR2 SFDVKD. CDR3 nucleotide sequence: TGTGCCACCAGGCTCCTGGGCCAGACTAGCACAGATACGCAGTATTTT. It is translated as CATRLLGQTSTDTQYF.

This chain connects TRBV7-2 to TRBJ1-1; 9 positions match TRBD1. The CDR3 loop spans 17 amino acids. Germline CDR1 is SGHTA and CDR2 is FQGNSA. The trim removed 1 base at V and 0 bases at J, leaving 6 bases unmatched. The CDR3 here is CASSLVGDRVMNTEAFF. DNA of the CDR3: TGTGCCAGCAGCTTAGTGGGGGACAGGGTAATGAACACTGAAGCTTTCTTT.

This chain joins TRBV14 and TRBJ1-5; unclear D gene. The V end was cut by 2 bases, the J end by 5 bases, with 7 bases between. The CDR3 covers 13 residues. From germline, CDR1 is SGHDN and CDR2 FVKESK. Here the CDR3 reads CASSQNTDQPQHF. CDR3 DNA sequence: TGTGCCAGCAGCCAAAACACGGATCAGCCCCAGCATTTT.

The J gene is TRBJ1-5, the V gene TRBV6-1; D is possibly TRBD1 (6 bases). Trimming took 0 bases from V and 6 from J, leaving 15 bases between them. The CDR3 has 16 residues. The germline gives CDR1 MNHNS, CDR2 SASEGT. CDR3 residues: CASSEAQGGGGQPQHF. The CDR3 DNA reads as TGTGCCAGCAGTGAAGCGCAAGGGGGAGGGGGTCAGCCCCAGCATTTT.

CDR3 region: CASSVGVVLHF. The CDR3 region has the DNA TGTGCCAGCAGTGTGGGCGTTGTTCTCCACTTT. This rearrangement joins TRBV2 to TRBJ1-6, with unresolved D. Trimming left V 4 bases short and J 16 bases short, with 11 bases between. The CDR3 has 11 amino acids. Germline V gene data show CDR1 as SNHLY and CDR2 as FYNNEI.

V and J are TRBV5-4 and TRBJ1-3; maybe TRBD1 (5 bases). Germline V gene data show CDR1 as SGHNT and CDR2 as YYREEE (reference sequence). V was trimmed by 3 bases and J by 0 bases, leaving 16 bases between them. The CDR3 loop spans 17 amino acids. CDR3 sequence: CASSSGGGTSSGNTIYF. CDR3 nucleotides: TGTGCCAGCAGCTCGGGGGGGGGTACCAGCTCTGGAAACACCATATATTTT.

The V and J genes are TRBV29-1 and TRBJ1-1; possible D gene TRBD1, 5 bases. Trimming took 4 bases from V and 8 from J, leaving 11 bases between them. This CDR3 comprises 11 residues. Germline V gene lookup returns CDR1 SQVTM and CDR2 ANQGSEA. For the CDR3, the DNA is TGCAGCGTTGGGTCGGGGGGGGAAGCTTTCTTT. This codes for CSVGSGGEAFF.

This clone was seen more than once but under ten times. V and J are TRBV5-1 and TRBJ2-7; D gene unclear. CDR3 length: 16 residues. Looked up from germline, CDR1 is SGHRS and CDR2 is YFSETQ. V was trimmed by 0 bases and J by 4 bases, leaving 17 bases between them. CDR3: CASSLGDKGLGYEQYF. Written as DNA, the CDR3 is TGCGCCAGCAGCTTGGGAGACAAGGGTTTGGGTTACGAGCAGTACTTC.

This clone is a singleton in its sample. The chain uses TRBV3-1 (or the pseudogene TRBV3-2) and TRBJ1-3; D is uncertain. Per the germline V gene, CDR1 is LGHDT and CDR2 is YNNKEL (reference sequence). This CDR3 is built from 19 residues. V was clipped by 3 bases and J by 0 bases, with 21 bases between them. The CDR3 here is CASSQPPASWEGSGNTIYF. The CDR3 DNA sequence: TGTGCCAGCAGCCAGCCCCCCGCCTCCTGGGAAGGCTCTGGAAACACCATATATTTT.

This clone came up many times. This chain joins TRBV6-5 and TRBJ1-5; TRBD1 matches at 9 bases. V lost 5 bases, J lost 2 bases, and 4 bases stayed unmatched. The length of the CDR3 is 15 residues. Germline V lookup: CDR1 MNHEY, CDR2 SVGAGI. The CDR3 is CASSTRTGGNQPQHF. CDR3 sequence (DNA): TGTGCCAGCAGTACCCGGACAGGGGGCAATCAGCCCCAGCATTTT.

The V and J genes are TRBV12-3 or TRBV12-4 and TRBJ1-1; no firm D call. V was trimmed by 3 bases and J by 2 bases, leaving 7 bases between them. The CDR3 has 13 amino acids. The CDR3 sequence: CASSFNLNTEAFF. Written as DNA, the CDR3 is TGTGCCAGCAGTTTTAACCTAAACACTGAAGCTTTCTTT.

This sequence joins TRBV10-3 and TRBJ2-1, with D hard to call. This CDR3 comprises 12 residues. Germline V CDR1 and CDR2: ENHRY, SYGVKD. V was cut by 6 bases and J by 5 bases, with 8 bases left in between. CDR3 amino acids: CAISPGDNEQFF. The CDR3 DNA follows: TGTGCCATCAGCCCCGGAGACAATGAGCAGTTCTTC.

This clone was counted many times. This chain joins TRBV4-3 and TRBJ1-4, with 9 bases matching TRBD1. The CDR3 contains 14 residues. In germline, CDR1 is LGHNA, CDR2 YSLEER. V was clipped by 1 base and J by 8 bases; unmatched bases: 2. The CDR3 region is CASSQVGQGEKLFF. For the CDR3, the DNA is TGCGCCAGCAGCCAAGTTGGACAGGGGGAAAAACTGTTTTTT.

This chain joins TRBV30 and TRBJ1-5; perhaps TRBD1 as D (6 bases). The length of the CDR3 is 14 residues. Germline loops: CDR1 GTSNPN, CDR2 SVGIG (reference sequence). The V end lost 0 bases, the J end lost 4 bases, and 10 bases lay between the germline ends. The CDR3 region is CAWSVKGGNQPQHF. CDR3 DNA sequence: TGTGCCTGGAGTGTAAAGGGGGGGAATCAGCCCCAGCATTTT.

This clone was counted once. The germline gene is not matched at one end of the junction; a read error may be the cause. The rearrangement links TRBV7-7 to TRBJ2-7; TRBD1 might be the D (6 bases). The CDR3 has 15 residues. In germline, CDR1 is SSHAT, CDR2 FNYEAQ (reference sequence). The CDR3 region is CASSPQSGAHYEQYF. CDR3 DNA: TGTGCTAGCAGCCCCCAGTCAGGGGCCCACTACGAGCAGTACTTC.

The chain uses TRBV19 and TRBJ2-3; 8 bases map to TRBD1. CDR3 size: 15 residues. The V and J ends lost 4 bases and 1 base, in that order; junction bases with no gene match: 4. Germline V gene data show CDR1 as LNHDA and CDR2 as SQIVND (reference sequence). For the CDR3, the DNA is TGTGCCAGTAGTAGCCCGGGACAGGGCACAGATACGCAGTATTTT. Translation: CASSSPGQGTDTQYF.

The chain uses TRBV18 and TRBJ2-7, with 15 bases matching TRBD2. The CDR3 has 14 amino acids. The V gene's germline CDR1 is KGHSH and CDR2 LQKENI. V shed 3 bases and J 6 bases; nucleotides not matched to a gene: 0. CDR3 amino acids: CASSPGLAGGEQYF. The CDR3 DNA is TGTGCCAGCTCACCGGGACTAGCGGGGGGCGAGCAGTACTTC.

The chain joins TRBV5-6 to TRBJ1-3; no clear D. The CDR3 totals 15 residues. Looked up from germline, CDR1 is SGHDT and CDR2 is YYEEEE. With 4 bases removed from V and 4 bases from J, the gap between germline ends came to 15 bases. CDR3 in amino acids: CASSATVVSGNTIYF. The CDR3 DNA reads TGTGCCAGCAGCGCGACCGTCGTATCGGGAAACACCATATATTTT.